This T cell receptor beta chain emerged from a study of neoadjuvant anti-PD-1 for oral cavity cancer (dated by TCRdb to 2020 to 2022). Regarding the research as a whole: Three to four biweekly doses of nivolumab at 3 mg/kg were mostly administered to patients before curative-intent surgical resection. Patients who did not progress were given a fourth nivolumab dose at about day 43 and had definitive surgical resection on days 50-56. Responders were defined as patients with complete response, partial response or stable disease by RECIST 1.1; non-responders were defined as patients with progression. There were 12 patients in the parent correlative cohort, and the response rate was roughly 34%.

Beyond this particular receptor, the publication reports: TCR analyses included only three patients per response group, and the authors called for larger cohorts for validation. Higher pretreatment blood Treg/Th17 ratios correlated with both higher pretreatment blood TCRbeta clonality and lower post-treatment tumor TCRbeta clonality. Greater tumor shrinkage was correlated with larger post-treatment sizes of preexisting intratumoral clones, suggesting that expansion of preexisting clones contributed to response.

The CDR3 starts with the cysteine, ends with the phenylalanine, and has 11 residues. Kept here is only the CDR3 DNA, which spans 33 bases and is read in frame from base 1. CDR1 is given as SNHLY and CDR2 as FYNNEI, both from the germline V gene. At the junction V is shortened by 9 bases and J by 8 bases, with 8 bases in between. Tumor libraries used mostly 4.5 to 6 ug of input genomic DNA for survey sequencing, with two replicates per sample. TCRbeta libraries were prepared with the immunoSEQ hsTCRbeta kit according to the manufacturer's instructions. Sequencing of the completed libraries took place using an Illumina NovaSeq 6000 S4 flow cell after they had been pooled to approximately 3 nM. The original methods were these. Raw data preprocessing and quality control were performed with the immunoSEQ Analyzer. The analysis was restricted to productive rearrangements, with each unique CDR3 amino acid sequence defining a clonotype. Repertoire clonality was estimated as the Gini-Simpson index, which was computed with the R package tcR. Gini indices were compared with Student's t test, and associations with tumor size change were assessed by Pearson correlation. The source is immuneACCESS, and TCRdb retained only in-frame sequences with V and J called. Part of the clones is not carried over; for the studies checked, unresolved V genes explain less than half of this, and the remainder is unexplained. D and trimming come from the DNA, and the V and J calls and clone size come from that table. Across this sample there are about 14,000 clones, with around 40% seen only once. Jointly, the top ten make up under 45% of the sample.

The time point label on this specimen signifies: after neoadjuvant nivolumab, at surgical resection. Patients were newly diagnosed with stage II-IVA oral cavity squamous cell carcinoma and had received no prior systemic or radiation treatment. The cohort consisted of patients with HPV-negative, locally advanced oral cavity squamous cell carcinoma. The samples were obtained from a longitudinal correlative study of a single-arm phase II trial testing neoadjuvant nivolumab in oral cavity squamous cell carcinoma. Subject-matched pre- and post-treatment PBMCs and tumors from three responders and three non-responders were subjected to genomic DNA-based TCRbeta sequencing. The Maxwell RSC DNA from Tissue kit was used to isolate genomic DNA from tumor tissue. This clone came up many times. What this receptor recognizes is not known. No much larger clone exists at a distance of one base, and base qualities are not known.

Sequencing was performed on tumor tissue, taken after nivolumab (anti-PD-1) treatment. The chain employs TRBV2 and TRBJ1-6; the D gene is unclear. This TCR derives from a person between 40 and 85 years old with oral cavity squamous cell carcinoma. The CDR3: CASGFDSPLHF. Here is the DNA: TGTGCCAGTGGCTTTGATTCACCCCTCCACTTT.